Listed below are T cell receptor beta chains from one sample, sequenced in a study of blood T cell repertoires in COVID-19. Clones were sequenced by immunoSEQ multiplex PCR, and TCRdb holds only the in-frame ones, with some missing. The table records 65,000 to 80,000 clones, approximately 90% of them present only once. Sequenced: peripheral blood. The receptors come from a human donor in a cohort sampled during active COVID-19. Each CDR3 is given with its conserved first and last residue. D genes are given only for firm matches. Size is stated for part of the rows, as once, few or many counts, or as a class when the clone is expanded.

- once TRBJ1-5 TRBV27 CASSLGGGQPQHF TGTGCCAGCAGTTTAGGGGGGGGTCAGCCCCAGCATTTT
TRBD1 - TRBJ1-4 TRBV19 CASSAGTGVEKLFF TGTGCCAGTAGTGCCGGGACAGGGGTTGAAAAACTGTTTTTT
- - TRBJ1-2 TRBV5-1 CASSPQTAQFYGYTF TGCGCCAGCAGCCCCCAGACAGCGCAGTTCTATGGCTACACCTTC
- - TRBJ1-1 TRBV6-4 CASNIPGSTQGTEAFF TGTGCCAGCAATATCCCAGGGAGTACCCAGGGGACTGAAGCTTTCTTT
- - TRBJ2-4 TRBV19 CASSIDSHRDGFIAKNIQYF TGTGCCAGTAGTATAGATTCACACAGGGACGGGTTTATAGCCAAAAACATTCAGTACTTC
TRBD2 - TRBJ2-1 TRBV14 CASSSSGGLYNEQFF TGTGCCAGCAGCTCTAGCGGGGGGCTTTACAATGAGCAGTTCTTC
- - TRBJ1-1 TRBV6-5 CASSYWGENTEAFF TGTGCCAGCAGTTACTGGGGAGAGAACACTGAAGCTTTCTTT
TRBD1 - TRBJ1-1 TRBV15 CATSKNMDRGSEAFF TGTGCCACCAGCAAAAACATGGACAGGGGCTCTGAAGCTTTCTTT
- - TRBJ1-4 TRBV4-1 CASSRGATNEKLFF TGCGCCAGCAGCCGGGGCGCAACTAATGAAAAACTGTTTTTT
- - TRBJ2-1 TRBV6-6 CASSRLDIGSYNEQFF TGTGCCAGCAGTCGGCTGGACATAGGCTCCTACAATGAGCAGTTCTTC
- - TRBJ1-2 TRBV6-4 CASSDHSRGSTGYTF TGTGCCAGCAGTGACCATTCCAGGGGATCGACGGGCTACACCTTC
- - TRBJ1-1 TRBV6-6 CASSYGGRVGSEAFF TGTGCCAGCAGTTACGGGGGGAGGGTAGGGTCTGAAGCTTTCTTT
- - TRBJ1-2 TRBV7-9 CASSLQGTFYGYTF TGTGCCAGCAGCCTTCAGGGGACCTTCTATGGCTACACCTTC
TRBD1 - TRBJ1-2 TRBV5-1 CASSPYQGGAGGYTF TGCGCCAGCAGCCCTTACCAAGGGGGCGCAGGTGGCTACACCTTC
- - TRBJ1-1 TRBV6-2/TRBV6-3 CASSYQQRTLNTEAFF TGTGCCAGCAGTTACCAGCAGCGGACCTTGAACACTGAAGCTTTCTTT
- - TRBJ1-1 TRBV11-2 CASSFGEWSTEAFF TGTGCCAGCAGCTTCGGGGAGTGGAGCACTGAAGCTTTCTTT
TRBD1 - TRBJ1-4 TRBV10-3 CAISGEDREAEKLFF TGTGCCATCAGTGGTGAAGACAGGGAGGCCGAAAAACTGTTTTTT